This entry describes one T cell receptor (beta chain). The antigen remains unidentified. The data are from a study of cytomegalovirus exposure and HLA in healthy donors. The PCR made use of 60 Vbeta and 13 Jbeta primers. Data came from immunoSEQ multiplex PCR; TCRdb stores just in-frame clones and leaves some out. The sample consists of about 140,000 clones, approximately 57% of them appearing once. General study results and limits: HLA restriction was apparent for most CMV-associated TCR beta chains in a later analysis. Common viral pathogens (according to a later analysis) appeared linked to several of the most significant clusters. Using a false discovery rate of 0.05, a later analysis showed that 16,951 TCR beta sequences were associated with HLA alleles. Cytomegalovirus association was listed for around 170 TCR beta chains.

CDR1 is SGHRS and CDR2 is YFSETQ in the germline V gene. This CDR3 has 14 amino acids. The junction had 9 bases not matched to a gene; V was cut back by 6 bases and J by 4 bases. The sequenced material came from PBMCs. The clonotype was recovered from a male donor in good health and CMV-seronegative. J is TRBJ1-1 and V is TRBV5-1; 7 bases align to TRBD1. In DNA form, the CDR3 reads TGCGCCAGCACGGCTCCAGGGGGAGGCACTGAAGCTTTCTTT. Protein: CASTAPGGGTEAFF.